This T cell receptor beta chain was profiled in a study of T cells in Graves' hyperthyroidism and ophthalmopathy. Study-wide findings and caveats: By a 13 V-J model, ophthalmopathy was set apart from stable hyperthyroidism. Most thyroid clonotypes with frequency above 0.001 were detected in blood.

Amplified TCR beta CDR3 regions derived from RNA transcripts. HTBI primers drove first-round RT-PCR of the TCR CDR3. From the multiplex PCR reads, TCRdb called clonotypes with MiXCR, one entry per CDR3 protein. Of over 400,000 distinct CDR3 sequences in the sample, around 15% were seen once. The study excluded patients with uncontrolled infection, other autoimmune disease, pregnancy or lactation. PBMCs were sourced from less than 12 ml fresh peripheral blood. This clonotype was observed at least ten times. The antigen is not known. The CDR3 covers 16 residues. The V and J ends lost 2 bases and 5 bases, in that order; junction bases with no gene match: 10. Germline-derived CDR1 and CDR2 are SGHTA and FQGNSA.

Specimen: blood. The rearrangement joins TRBV7-2 to TRBJ1-2, with 8 bases fitting TRBD1. The receptor was derived from a man between 18 and 35 years old with Graves' ophthalmopathy. The chain's CDR3 is CASSLKAGGVHYGYTF. The DNA of the CDR3 is TGTGCCAGCAGCTTAAAGGCAGGGGGCGTCCATTATGGCTACACCTTC.